The 30 T cell receptor beta chains presented below share a single source sample, sequenced in a study of CXCR3 chemokines and chemotherapy response in bladder cancer. MiXCR, applied by TCRdb to the PCR reads, yields one record per CDR3 protein. The table records 2,000 to 3,000 distinct CDR3 sequences, 6.5% to 8% of them present only once. The biological material was taken from a patient whose treatment included neoadjuvant chemotherapy. These receptors all stem from a human donor with bladder cancer that responded to neoadjuvant chemotherapy.

This clonotype is medium-sized by share. The CDR3, as DNA: TGTGCCAGTAGTAGGACTACCTACAATGAGCAGTTCTTC. Its protein product is CASSRTTYNEQFF. The genes are TRBV19 and TRBJ2-1, with D maybe TRBD2 (6 bases). This CDR3 region has 13 residues. V dropped 4 bases and J dropped 2 bases, with 6 bases sitting between them. Germline-derived CDR1 and CDR2 are LNHDA and SQIVND (reference sequence).

This clonotype was recorded at least ten times. The chain employs TRBV29-1 and TRBJ1-5, with D hard to call. In germline, CDR1 is SQVTM, CDR2 ANQGSEA. The CDR3 is 13 residues long. V was clipped by 0 bases and J by 3 bases, with 6 bases between them. CDR3 amino acids: CSVEEEYNQPQHF. CDR3 nucleotides: TGCAGCGTTGAAGAAGAATACAATCAGCCCCAGCATTTT. The full variable domain, rest sourced from reference TRBV29-1 and TRBJ1-5, is SAVISQKPSRDICQRGTSLTIQCQVDSQVTMMFWYRQQPGQSLTLIATANQGSEATYESGFVIDKFPISRPNLTFSTLTVSNMSPEDSSIYLCSVEEEYNQPQHFGDGTRLSIL.

At least ten counts were recorded for this clonotype. J is TRBJ2-3 and V is TRBV20-1, with 9 bases identical to TRBD2. With 5 bases clipped from V and 9 bases from J, the junction kept 18 bases outside the gene matches. This CDR3 has 16 residues. Germline V gene data show CDR1 as DFQATT and CDR2 as SNEGSKA (reference sequence). The CDR3 spells CSAAPRLAAMRRTQYF. CDR3 in DNA: TGCAGTGCTGCCCCTCGACTAGCGGCTATGAGGCGGACGCAGTATTTT.

This clonotype was detected ten times or more. V and J are TRBV12-3 or TRBV12-4 and TRBJ2-6; D possibly corresponds to TRBD1 (6 bases). The V end was cut by 5 bases, the J end by 2 bases, with 19 bases between. The CDR3 length is 18 residues. The CDR3 DNA follows: TGTGCCAGCAGTCTAACGAGAATAACAGGGACTGGGGCCAACGTCCTGACTTTC. Its protein product is CASSLTRITGTGANVLTF.

This clonotype was seen repeatedly, ten times or more. The chain links TRBV18 to TRBJ1-1, with D uncertain. V gave up 5 bases and J gave up 5 bases, with 12 bases separating them. Germline V gives CDR1 KGHSH, CDR2 LQKENI. CDR3 size: 13 residues. The CDR3 nucleotides read TGTGCCAGCTCATCGGAAGAGGGAACTGAAGCTTTCTTT. It translates to CASSSEEGTEAFF.

This clonotype is categorized as hyperexpanded (1% or more). The chain combines TRBV19 with TRBJ1-6; D might be TRBD1 (5 bases). V lost 11 bases and J lost 7, with 18 bases in between. Germline CDR1 is LNHDA and CDR2 is SQIVND (reference sequence). This CDR3 has 14 amino acids. This CDR3 is CARRQGRANSPLHF. The CDR3 DNA reads as TGTGCCCGGCGGCAGGGACGGGCAAATTCACCCCTCCACTTT.

This clonotype was picked up many times. The chain employs TRBV5-6 and TRBJ1-2; D not certain. CDR3 length: 16 residues. V was clipped by 3 bases and J by 7 bases, with 22 bases between them. Germline V gives CDR1 SGHDT, CDR2 YYEEEE. The DNA for the CDR3 is TGTGCCAGCAGCTCTGAGGGCCTCATCCGATGGGGTGGCTACACCTTC. Its translation: CASSSEGLIRWGGYTF.

By sample fraction, this clonotype is medium-sized (0.01 to 0.1%). This sequence joins TRBV19 and TRBJ1-5; 9 bases are shared with TRBD1. Trimming cost V 5 bases and J 3 bases; bases outside gene matches: 14. CDR1 LNHDA and CDR2 SQIVND come from the germline V gene (reference sequence). The CDR3 consists of 18 residues. CDR3 residues: CASSRIIQGALNNQPQHF. The CDR3 DNA reads as TGTGCCAGTAGTCGAATTATACAGGGGGCCCTTAACAATCAGCCCCAGCATTTT.

This clonotype was counted a few times. J is TRBJ2-1 and V is TRBV20-1; D might be TRBD1 or TRBD2, each matching 5 bases. This CDR3 has 16 residues. The V end was cut by 4 bases, the J end by 0 bases, with 16 bases between. Looked up from germline, CDR1 is DFQATT and CDR2 is SNEGSKA (reference sequence). In nucleotides, the CDR3 is TGCAGTGCTAAAGAGATTGGGGGTCCCTCCTACAATGAGCAGTTCTTC. Its protein is CSAKEIGGPSYNEQFF.

This clonotype was counted at least ten times. The chain is built from TRBV6-2 or TRBV6-3 and TRBJ2-7; 7 positions agree with TRBD1. The CDR3 contains 16 residues. Germline V gene sequence: CDR1 MNHEY, CDR2 SVGEGT. With 0 bases clipped from V and 6 bases from J, the junction kept 11 bases outside the gene matches. The DNA for the CDR3 is TGTGCCAGCAGTTACTCAGTCGGTAGGGGGCGCGTCGAGCAGTACTTC. Its protein is CASSYSVGRGRVEQYF.

This clonotype has at least ten counts. The CDR3 loop reads CSAEGQGVIDTQYF. CDR3 sequence (DNA): TGCAGCGCCGAGGGACAGGGGGTAATAGATACGCAGTATTTT. The V call is TRBV29-1, the J call TRBJ2-3; 11 nucleotides line up with TRBD1. Trimming at V came to 7 bases and at J to 5 bases, leaving 8 bases not matched to a gene. The CDR3 covers 14 residues. The germline V gene encodes CDR1 SQVTM and CDR2 ANQGSEA.

This clonotype counts as medium-sized. CDR3: CASSMGGAYNEQFF. In DNA, the CDR3 is TGTGCCAGTAGTATGGGGGGGGCTTACAATGAGCAGTTCTTC. The gene calls are TRBV19 and TRBJ2-1; D might be TRBD2 (7 bases). Per the germline V gene, CDR1 is LNHDA and CDR2 is SQIVND (reference sequence). This CDR3 is 14 amino acids long. Trimming cost V 3 bases and J 4 bases, with 10 bases left between them. The full variable domain, rest sourced from reference TRBV19 and TRBJ2-1, is DGGITQSPKYLFRKEGQNVTLSCEQNLNHDAMYWYRQDPGQGLRLIYYSQIVNDFQKGDIAEGYSVSREKKESFPLTVTSAQKNPTAFYLCASSMGGAYNEQFFGPGTRLTVL.

The chain carries TRBV27 and TRBJ2-5, with no clear D. Deletions cut 2 bases from V and 1 base from J, with 11 bases between. The germline gives CDR1 MNHEY, CDR2 SMNVEV (reference sequence). CDR3 length: 15 residues. As DNA, the CDR3 is TGTGCCAGCAGTTTAGTGAAGGAAACCCAAGAGACCCAGTACTTC. This sequence encodes CASSLVKETQETQYF.

This clonotype was counted many times. The V and J genes are TRBV12-3 or TRBV12-4 and TRBJ2-7; TRBD1 might be the D (5 bases). This CDR3 region has 12 residues. The V gene lost 6 bases and the J gene lost 3 bases, with 9 bases spanning the gap. CDR3 in DNA: TGTGCCAGCAGCTGGGGCCTCTACGAGCAGTACTTC. Residues: CASSWGLYEQYF.

This clonotype is categorized as medium-sized. The rearrangement uses TRBV12-3 or TRBV12-4 and TRBJ2-7, with TRBD1 matching 11 bases. The ends lost 6 bases at V and 6 bases at J; junction bases unmatched: 10. The CDR3 extends over 15 amino acids. Here the CDR3 reads CASRHSGQGVREQYF. In DNA form, the CDR3 reads TGTGCCAGCAGGCATTCGGGACAGGGGGTCCGCGAGCAGTACTTC.

The sample holds many counts of this clonotype. V usage is TRBV6-5 and J usage is TRBJ1-1; 7 bases align to TRBD1. CDR1 is MNHEY, CDR2 SVGAGI, per germline. This CDR3 has 15 residues. V trimming: 0 bases; J trimming: 4 bases; junction bases outside the gene matches: 5. The CDR3 coding sequence is TGTGCCAGCAGTTACTCGGGAGGGGGCTTCACTGAAGCTTTCTTT. It translates to CASSYSGGGFTEAFF.

In its sample, this clonotype is medium-sized. The chain uses TRBV27 and TRBJ2-1, with 8 positions matching TRBD1. The CDR3 contains 14 residues. CDR1 is MNHEY and CDR2 is SMNVEV in the germline V gene (reference sequence). V lost 6 bases to trimming and J lost 7 bases; unmatched junction nucleotides: 8. This CDR3 is CASSPRTGMNEQFF. The CDR3 nucleotides read TGTGCCAGCAGCCCGCGGACAGGGATGAATGAGCAGTTCTTC.

This clonotype was counted many times. The chain has TRBV30 and TRBJ1-4, with D unclear. CDR3 length: 11 residues. Germline loops: CDR1 GTSNPN, CDR2 SVGIG (reference sequence). V lost 5 bases and J 8 bases, leaving 9 bases between the germline ends. The CDR3 sequence: CAWVRSEKLFF. The DNA of the CDR3 is TGTGCCTGGGTCCGCTCAGAAAAACTGTTTTTT.

This clonotype came up a few times. The rearrangement links TRBV5-6 to TRBJ2-5; D might be TRBD1 (6 bases). This CDR3 is built from 15 residues. CDR1 SGHDT and CDR2 YYEEEE come from the germline V gene. V shed 4 bases and J shed 5 bases, with 18 bases lying between them. As DNA, the CDR3 is TGTGCCAGCAGCAGGGGGACCCCCGTTCGGGAGACCCAGTACTTC. It codes for CASSRGTPVRETQYF.

This clonotype was observed many times. Written as DNA, the CDR3 is TGCAGTGCTAGCACACGGACAGGGGGTGGTCAGCCCCAGCATTTT. Protein: CSASTRTGGGQPQHF. The J gene is TRBJ1-5, the V gene TRBV20-1; 10 nucleotides match TRBD1. The germline V gene encodes CDR1 DFQATT and CDR2 SNEGSKA (reference sequence). The CDR3 consists of 15 residues. V gave up 3 bases and J gave up 6 bases; unmatched junction bases: 8.

By sample fraction, this clonotype is medium-sized. The V and J genes are TRBV29-1 and TRBJ2-3, with D unresolved. CDR3 length: 9 amino acids. The germline V gene has CDR1 SQVTM and CDR2 ANQGSEA. V was pared by 3 bases and J by 6 bases, with 1 base between. The DNA of the CDR3 is TGCAGCGTTGATGATACGCAGTATTTT. Amino acids: CSVDDTQYF.

In this sample, this clonotype is medium-sized. The chain recombines TRBV13 with TRBJ2-7; 7 bases align to TRBD2. There are 15 residues in the CDR3. From germline, CDR1 is PRHDT and CDR2 FYEKMQ (reference sequence). With V trimmed by 5 bases and J by 2 bases, 9 bases remained unmatched. The DNA for the CDR3 is TGTGCCAGCAGCGCATCCGGACTAGGTGCCTACGAGCAGTACTTC. Its protein product is CASSASGLGAYEQYF.

The chain joins TRBV11-1 to TRBJ2-1, with TRBD2 identical over 12 bases. Germline-derived CDR1 and CDR2 are SGHAT and FQDESV (reference sequence). The CDR3 loop spans 23 amino acids. V lost 7 bases to trimming and J lost 0 bases; unmatched junction nucleotides: 25. The CDR3 DNA follows: TGTGCCAGCAACCAACCAAAAGGACTAGCGGGACCTATACACGCATCCTCCTACAATGAGCAGTTCTTC. As protein: CASNQPKGLAGPIHASSYNEQFF.

This clonotype was recorded at least ten times. V usage is TRBV6-2 or TRBV6-3 and J usage is TRBJ1-6; D possibly corresponds to TRBD1 (6 bases). CDR1 is MNHEY and CDR2 is SVGEGT in the germline V gene. This CDR3 comprises 23 residues. V was cut by 0 bases and J by 0 bases, with 27 bases left in between. CDR3 in amino acids: CASSYSGNPGAQGDYSYNSPLHF. DNA for the CDR3: TGTGCCAGCAGTTACTCGGGAAACCCGGGGGCACAAGGGGATTACTCCTATAATTCACCCCTCCACTTT.

The rearrangement links TRBV13 to TRBJ2-7; tentatively, D is TRBD1 or TRBD2 (5 bases each). V shed 2 bases and J shed 2 bases, with 10 bases lying between them. The CDR3 has 14 residues. Germline V gives CDR1 PRHDT, CDR2 FYEKMQ (reference sequence). CDR3 protein: CASSLTGTPYEQYF. Written as DNA, the CDR3 is TGTGCCAGCAGCTTAACCGGGACCCCCTACGAGCAGTACTTC.

This clonotype is labeled as hyperexpanded. J is TRBJ1-1 and V is TRBV24-1; a possible D gene is TRBD1 (5 bases). CDR3 length equals 13 residues. Germline assignment: CDR1 KGHDR and CDR2 SFDVKD. The V and J ends lost 7 bases and 1 base respectively, with 9 bases between them. CDR3 loop: CATRWGENTEAFF. CDR3 DNA: TGTGCCACCAGGTGGGGGGAGAACACTGAAGCTTTCTTT.

J is TRBJ2-5 and V is TRBV15; D is undetermined. Germline V gene data show CDR1 as LNHNV and CDR2 as YYDKDF (reference sequence). V lost 1 base, J lost 2 bases, and 5 bases lay in between. The CDR3 totals 13 residues. The CDR3: CATSRGEQETQYF. CDR3 in DNA: TGTGCCACCAGCAGAGGGGAACAAGAGACCCAGTACTTC.

By sample share, this clonotype is medium-sized (0.01 to 0.1%). The chain carries TRBV19 and TRBJ1-1, with D perhaps matching TRBD1 (6 bases). In germline, CDR1 is LNHDA, CDR2 SQIVND (reference sequence). CDR3 length equals 13 residues. V shed 7 bases and J shed 3 bases, with 12 bases lying between them. CDR3 sequence: CASTLRGDTEAFF. CDR3 in DNA: TGTGCCAGTACCCTCAGGGGCGACACTGAAGCTTTCTTT.

This clonotype is categorized as medium-sized. The chain employs TRBV27 and TRBJ2-7, with D tentatively TRBD1 (7 bases). Trimming removed 6 bases at V and 2 bases at J, with 17 bases between. Germline assignment: CDR1 MNHEY and CDR2 SMNVEV (reference sequence). This CDR3 region has 15 residues. The CDR3 bases are TGTGCCAGCAGAACCCCGCGGGACAGCACCTACGAGCAGTACTTC. Amino acids: CASRTPRDSTYEQYF.

This clonotype qualifies as medium-sized (0.01 to 0.1%). The V and J genes are TRBV7-2 and TRBJ2-7, with 9 nucleotides matching TRBD2. This CDR3 contains 18 residues. The germline V gene has CDR1 SGHTA and CDR2 FQGNSA. J was trimmed by 2 bases and V by 5 bases; bases with no gene match: 16. The CDR3, as DNA: TGTGCCAGCAGCCTAACTAATGGAGCGGGAGGTAAACCCTACGAGCAGTACTTC. It translates to CASSLTNGAGGKPYEQYF.